Given below is one T cell receptor beta chain in context. This specimen comes from a study of blood T cell repertoires in COVID-19. Study-wide background: The United States, Italy and Spain provided the acute and convalescent COVID-19 samples.

As processed by the authors: Nucleated cell number was recorded as an estimate derived from reference gene primer amplification. Sequenced by immunoSEQ multiplex PCR; TCRdb stores in-frame clones only, minus some. That table supplies the V and J calls and clone size; D and trimming were determined from the DNA. The table includes 140,000 or so clones, 75% to 85% detected once. The sequenced material came from peripheral blood. The source of this sequence is a man in his fifties or sixties with acute or convalescent COVID-19.

The CDR3 sequence: CASSDRVAGELFF. The CDR3 coding sequence is TGTGCCAGCAGCGACAGGGTGGCCGGGGAGCTGTTTTTT. The chain employs TRBV3-1 (or the pseudogene TRBV3-2) and TRBJ2-2, with 7 positions matching TRBD1. The CDR3 length is 13 residues. Germline lookup yields CDR1 LGHDT and CDR2 YNNKEL (reference sequence). V was clipped by 5 bases and J by 6 bases; unmatched bases: 3.